This entry lists 32 T cell receptor beta chains sequenced from one sample in a study of CD8+CD57+ T cells in acquired aplastic anemia. The template for TCR beta VDJ and CDR3 sequence profiling was genomic DNA. TCRdb processed the reads anew with MiXCR; each CDR3 protein has one entry. This sample has 150,000 to 200,000 distinct CDR3 sequences, with less than 65% found just once. Sequencing input: sorted CD4+, CD8+, or CD8+CD57+ T cells (not recorded which) from PBMCs. These receptors were obtained from a human donor with severe aplastic anemia or a healthy control (not recorded which).

The chain couples TRBV2 to TRBJ1-2; TRBD1 agrees at 7 bases. Germline V CDR1 and CDR2: SNHLY, FYNNEI. Germline trimming cut 4 bases from V and 7 bases from J; bases unmatched to any gene: 12. The CDR3 covers 15 residues. CDR3 DNA: TGTGCCAGCAGTGTCTGGGACAGTGAGGTTGGTGGCTACACCTTC. Its protein product is CASSVWDSEVGGYTF.

This clonotype was found a few times. The chain carries TRBV6-5 and TRBJ2-7; TRBD2 matches 14 bases. Germline V CDR1 and CDR2: MNHEY, SVGAGI. CDR3 length equals 16 residues. Unmatched junction bases numbered 9, after V lost 6 bases and J lost 5 bases. The CDR3 sequence: CASSASGTSGRDEQYF. In nucleotides, the CDR3 is TGTGCCAGCAGCGCGTCCGGGACTAGCGGGAGAGACGAGCAGTACTTC.

The chain combines TRBV19 with TRBJ1-1; D might be TRBD1 (6 bases). Germline assignment: CDR1 LNHDA and CDR2 SQIVND (reference sequence). The V gene lost 3 bases and the J gene lost 11 bases, with 10 bases spanning the gap. The CDR3 sequence is 11 residues long. As DNA, the CDR3 is TGTGCCAGTAGTATTGGACAGAAGGCTTTCTTT. It translates to CASSIGQKAFF.

This sequence joins TRBV12-3 or TRBV12-4 and TRBJ1-6; D might be TRBD1 (6 bases). V lost 6 bases to trimming and J lost 8 bases, with 14 bases between them. The CDR3 runs to 14 residues. The CDR3 protein is CASSKDSRDSPLHF. DNA for the CDR3: TGTGCCAGCAGCAAGGACAGTCGAGATTCACCCCTCCACTTT.

This clonotype showed up just once. The rearrangement links TRBV20-1 to TRBJ2-3, with D perhaps matching TRBD2 (5 bases). The CDR3 is 13 amino acids. Germline V CDR1 and CDR2: DFQATT, SNEGSKA (reference sequence). Trimming cost V 2 bases and J 3 bases, with 9 bases left between them. CDR3 DNA sequence: TGCAGTGCTAGAATAGGCGGGACAGATACGCAGTATTTT. Encoded protein: CSARIGGTDTQYF.

The sample holds one count of this clonotype. V usage is TRBV20-1 and J usage is TRBJ1-6, with a weak D call TRBD1 (5 bases). This CDR3 has 13 amino acids. Germline assignment: CDR1 DFQATT and CDR2 SNEGSKA (reference sequence). The V and J ends lost 5 bases and 5 bases respectively, with 10 bases between them. The CDR3 here is CSAAQGDNSPLHF. The CDR3 DNA is TGCAGTGCTGCCCAAGGGGATAATTCACCCCTCCACTTT.

The chain combines TRBV9 with TRBJ2-7, with 10 nucleotides matching TRBD2. Germline-derived CDR1 and CDR2 are SGDLS and YYNGEE. The CDR3 length is 19 residues. V trimming: 0 bases; J trimming: 2 bases; junction bases outside the gene matches: 14. The CDR3 DNA reads TGTGCCAGCAGCGTAGGAACAGCGGGAGGGCCGAGTATTCCCTACGAGCAGTACTTC. Translated: CASSVGTAGGPSIPYEQYF.

CDR3 sequence: CASSVKRDRDEQYF. CDR3 bases: TGTGCCAGCAGCGTAAAGCGGGACAGGGACGAGCAGTACTTC. The chain carries TRBV9 and TRBJ2-7, with 9 bases matching TRBD1. V was clipped by 1 base and J by 5 bases; unmatched bases: 4. This CDR3 has 14 amino acids. CDR1 and CDR2 from the germline V gene are SGDLS and YYNGEE.

This clonotype was detected ten times or more. CDR3 nucleotide sequence: TGTGCCACCGGGGGCAGCCCCTATGGCTACACCTTC. Translation: CATGGSPYGYTF. This sequence joins TRBV11-2 and TRBJ1-2, with D possibly matching TRBD1 (6 bases). CDR3 length: 12 residues. V was cut by 10 bases and J by 4 bases, with 13 bases left in between. Germline values: CDR1 SGHAT, CDR2 FQNNGV.

This clonotype was seen just once. The gene calls are TRBV19 and TRBJ1-1; 10 nucleotides match TRBD1. This CDR3 is built from 16 residues. Germline V CDR1 and CDR2: LNHDA, SQIVND (reference sequence). Trimming removed 6 bases from V and 6 bases from J; junction bases left unmatched: 13. CDR3 nucleotide sequence: TGTGCCAGTAGCCCCGGCCGGACAGGGGGTTTCGCTGAAGCTTTCTTT. Translated, it gives CASSPGRTGGFAEAFF.

For this clonotype: At one boundary the junction diverges from the germline segment, which might be a read error. The chain couples TRBV2 to TRBJ2-3; D not resolved. CDR1 and CDR2 (germline): SNHLY, FYNNEI. The CDR3 spans 12 residues. The CDR3 region is CASRMSTDTQYF. The CDR3 coding sequence is TGTGCCAGCAGGATGAGCACGGATACGCAGTATTTT.

The chain links TRBV14 to TRBJ2-3; 8 nucleotides agree with TRBD1. Germline V lookup: CDR1 SGHDN, CDR2 FVKESK. V lost 4 bases to trimming and J lost 4 bases; unmatched junction nucleotides: 10. CDR3 length: 16 amino acids. The CDR3 coding sequence is TGTGCCAGCAGCCGAGGGCAGGGGGCGGTTTCAGATACGCAGTATTTT. As protein: CASSRGQGAVSDTQYF. Variable domain in full (rest from reference TRBV14 and TRBJ2-3): EAGVTQFPSHSVIEKGQTVTLRCDPISGHDNLYWYRRVMGKEIKFLLHFVKESKQDESGMPNNRFLAERTGGTYSTLKVQPAELEDSGVYFCASSRGQGAVSDTQYFGPGTRLTVL.

This clonotype was seen at least ten times. The genes are TRBV9 and TRBJ2-7; 7 bases are shared with TRBD1. CDR3 size: 14 residues. Unmatched junction bases numbered 7, after V lost 4 bases and J lost 3 bases. The germline V gene has CDR1 SGDLS and CDR2 YYNGEE. The CDR3 DNA is TGTGCCAGCAGCCCGGGACAGATAGACTACGAGCAGTACTTC. Encoded protein: CASSPGQIDYEQYF.

In nucleotides, the CDR3 is TGTGCCAGTAGTAACGGGGCCTACGAGCAGTACTTC. It specifies CASSNGAYEQYF. J is TRBJ2-7 and V is TRBV19; D is perhaps TRBD2 (5 bases). CDR1 is LNHDA and CDR2 is SQIVND in the germline V gene (reference sequence). Trimming left V 4 bases short and J 2 bases short, with 6 bases between. CDR3 length equals 12 residues.

A few counts support this clonotype. The V gene is TRBV20-1, the J gene TRBJ1-2; D not resolved. The CDR3 contains 10 residues. The V and J ends lost 0 bases and 13 bases respectively, with 9 bases between them. Germline V gives CDR1 DFQATT, CDR2 SNEGSKA (reference sequence). CDR3 coding DNA: TGCAGTGCTAGAGATCTTACAGCCACCTTC. It encodes CSARDLTATF.

The V gene is TRBV2, the J gene TRBJ2-6; 7 bases align to TRBD2. The CDR3 runs to 15 residues. In germline, CDR1 is SNHLY, CDR2 FYNNEI. The ends lost 6 bases at V and 3 bases at J; junction bases unmatched: 5. CDR3 nucleotide sequence: TGTGCCAGCAGGGTGGGAGGGAATGGGGCCAACGTCCTGACTTTC. Its translation is CASRVGGNGANVLTF.

This clonotype was seen a handful of times. This may be a read error: a much more frequent sequence differs by one nucleotide. The chain has TRBV5-4 and TRBJ2-5, with D perhaps assigned TRBD1 or TRBD2 (5 bases each). V lost 4 bases and J 5 bases, leaving 18 bases between the germline ends. CDR3 size: 15 residues. Germline lookup yields CDR1 SGHNT and CDR2 YYREEE (reference sequence). The CDR3 DNA reads TGTGCCAGCAGCGCTCGGGCGAGGGGTGCGGAGACCCAGTACTTC. Its translation: CASSARARGAETQYF. The complete variable domain, with remaining parts taken from reference TRBV5-4 and TRBJ2-5, reads ETGVTQSPTHLIKTRGQQVTLRCSSQSGHNTVSWYQQALGQGPQFIFQYYREEENGRGNFPPRFSGLQFPNYSSELNVNALELDDSALYLCASSARARGAETQYFGPGTRLLVL.

The chain has TRBV10-3 and TRBJ2-7; the match to TRBD2 covers 14 bases. The J call may be faulty, since TRBJ2-5 better matches the DNA end. Per the germline V gene, CDR1 is ENHRY and CDR2 is SYGVKD. This CDR3 is 18 amino acids long. The CDR3 sequence: CAIKSGTSGSIREETQYF. The CDR3 DNA reads as TGTGCCATCAAATCCGGGACTAGCGGGAGTATTCGGGAAGAGACCCAGTACTTC.

This clonotype came up a few times. This rearrangement joins TRBV9 to TRBJ2-1; no firm D call. The CDR3 extends over 15 amino acids. Looked up from germline, CDR1 is SGDLS and CDR2 is YYNGEE. The V gene lost 0 bases and the J gene lost 0 bases, with 7 bases spanning the gap. CDR3 region: CASSVGLGSYNEQFF. As DNA, the CDR3 is TGTGCCAGCAGCGTAGGGCTCGGCTCCTACAATGAGCAGTTCTTC.

This rearrangement joins TRBV5-5 to TRBJ2-3, with 8 bases that match TRBD2. Germline-derived CDR1 and CDR2 are SGHKS and YYEKEE (reference sequence). The trim removed 3 bases at V and 0 bases at J, leaving 6 bases unmatched. The CDR3 consists of 16 residues. The chain's CDR3 is CASSWIAGQSTDTQYF. The CDR3, as DNA: TGTGCCAGCAGCTGGATAGCGGGGCAAAGCACAGATACGCAGTATTTT.

Note on this clonotype: Just one base apart from a much larger clone, this may be a read error. This sequence joins TRBV12-3 or TRBV12-4 and TRBJ1-1, with D possibly being TRBD1 (5 bases). The V end was cut by 0 bases, the J end by 4 bases, with 12 bases between. This CDR3 has 15 amino acids. The CDR3 reads CASSLARGEGTEAFF. CDR3 nucleotides: TGTGCCAGCAGTTTAGCTCGGGGGGAGGGCACTGAAGCTTTCTTT.

The genes are TRBV15 and TRBJ1-2; TRBD1 aligns across 7 bases. This CDR3 spans 14 amino acids. CDR1 is LNHNV and CDR2 is YYDKDF in the germline V gene (reference sequence). After removal of 7 bases from V and 4 bases from J, the junction contained 9 bases not matched to a gene. The CDR3 nucleotides read TGTGCCACCACCCCCAACCGGGACAGCTATGGCTACACCTTC. Translated: CATTPNRDSYGYTF.

The V gene is TRBV10-3, the J gene TRBJ2-7; D is unresolved. V gave up 11 bases and J gave up 3 bases, with 20 bases separating them. The germline V gene encodes CDR1 ENHRY and CDR2 SYGVKD. The CDR3 loop spans 14 amino acids. CDR3 region: CAGSYVGLNYEQYF. In DNA, the CDR3 is TGTGCCGGCAGTTACGTAGGGTTAAACTACGAGCAGTACTTC.

The CDR3 nucleotides are TGTGCCAGCAGCTTTGCCGGGGCCAGGAATGAAAAACTGTTTTTT. As protein: CASSFAGARNEKLFF. The chain combines TRBV5-4 with TRBJ1-4; possible D gene TRBD1, 5 bases. Germline V gene lookup returns CDR1 SGHNT and CDR2 YYREEE (reference sequence). This CDR3 is 15 amino acids long. The V gene lost 2 bases and the J gene lost 5 bases, with 13 bases spanning the gap. Supplemented by reference TRBV5-4 and TRBJ1-4, the full variable domain reads ETGVTQSPTHLIKTRGQQVTLRCSSQSGHNTVSWYQQALGQGPQFIFQYYREEENGRGNFPPRFSGLQFPNYSSELNVNALELDDSALYLCASSFAGARNEKLFFGSGTQLSVL.

CDR3 sequence: CATSRVFPGEQFF. Written as DNA, the CDR3 is TGTGCCACCAGCAGAGTCTTTCCGGGTGAGCAGTTCTTC. The chain couples TRBV15 to TRBJ2-1; D not certain. This CDR3 spans 13 amino acids. With 1 base removed from V and 9 bases from J, the gap between germline ends came to 10 bases. Germline values: CDR1 LNHNV, CDR2 YYDKDF (reference sequence). The variable domain in full, with the rest retrieved from reference TRBV15 and TRBJ2-1, is DAMVIQNPRYQVTQFGKPVTLSCSQTLNHNVMYWYQQKSSQAPKLLFHYYDKDFNNEADTPDNFQSRRPNTSFCFLDIRSPGLGDTAMYLCATSRVFPGEQFFGPGTRLTVL.

V gene TRBV4-3 combines with J gene TRBJ1-6; D is ambiguous. Trimming cost V 0 bases and J 10 bases, with 10 bases left between them. This CDR3 has 14 residues. CDR1 is LGHNA and CDR2 is YSLEER in the germline V gene. CDR3 DNA sequence: TGCGCCAGCAGCCAAGAGTCTGGTGGGTCACCCCTCCACTTT. The encoded protein is CASSQESGGSPLHF.

In DNA, the CDR3 is TGTGCCAGTCAGACCTCGGGACTAGCGGGGCGTGAGCAGTACTTC. This translates into CASQTSGLAGREQYF. The chain couples TRBV19 to TRBJ2-7; 13 nucleotides align to TRBD2. The CDR3 consists of 15 residues. Looked up from germline, CDR1 is LNHDA and CDR2 is SQIVND (reference sequence). The J segment lost 7 bases and the V segment lost 8 bases, leaving 11 bases of the junction unmatched.

The chain recombines TRBV7-2 with TRBJ1-3; 7 bases are shared with TRBD1. This CDR3 has 15 amino acids. Trimming cost V 6 bases and J 0 bases; bases outside gene matches: 5. Looked up from germline, CDR1 is SGHTA and CDR2 is FQGNSA. The chain's CDR3 is CASRSGTASGNTIYF. In DNA form, the CDR3 reads TGTGCCAGCAGATCCGGGACAGCCTCTGGAAACACCATATATTTT.

V usage is TRBV7-2 and J usage is TRBJ2-1; TRBD2 is a possible D gene (7 bases). Germline V gene data show CDR1 as SGHTA and CDR2 as FQGNSA. This CDR3 is 13 amino acids long. Trimming took 11 bases from V and 7 from J, leaving 18 bases between them. CDR3 sequence (DNA): TGTGCCTCCGAGGGGGGGGGTGGAAATGAGCAGTTCTTC. Its translation: CASEGGGGNEQFF.

The chain has TRBV15 and TRBJ2-1; 10 bases match TRBD2. Germline CDR1 is LNHNV and CDR2 is YYDKDF (reference sequence). This CDR3 is 16 amino acids long. Trimming cost V 2 bases and J 7 bases; bases outside gene matches: 8. The CDR3: CATSRPSGGKPNEQFF. DNA for the CDR3: TGTGCCACCAGCAGACCTAGCGGGGGCAAACCTAATGAGCAGTTCTTC.

The CDR3 is CASRGFTEAFF. In DNA form, the CDR3 reads TGTGCCAGCCGGGGGTTCACTGAAGCTTTCTTT. This rearrangement joins TRBV25-1 to TRBJ1-1, with a possible D match to TRBD1 (5 bases). The CDR3 spans 11 residues. Trimming stripped 8 bases from V and 4 bases from J, with 8 bases between. Germline V gene lookup returns CDR1 MGHDK and CDR2 SYGVNS. Drawing the rest from reference TRBV25-1 and TRBJ1-1, the complete variable domain is EADIYQTPRYLVIGTGKKITLECSQTMGHDKMYWYQQDPGMELHLIHYSYGVNSTEKGDLSSESTVSRIRTEHFPLTLESARPSHTSQYLCASRGFTEAFFGQGTRLTVV.

V and J are TRBV2 and TRBJ2-3; D is possibly TRBD1 or TRBD2 (6 bases each). Trimming took off 2 bases at V and 6 bases at J, with 12 bases between the two ends. This CDR3 has 14 residues. Germline V gene lookup returns CDR1 SNHLY and CDR2 FYNNEI. CDR3 amino acids: CASSEPVGGDTQYF. In DNA, the CDR3 is TGTGCCAGCAGTGAACCCGTAGGGGGGGATACGCAGTATTTT. Combining the CDR3 with reference TRBV2 and TRBJ2-3 gives the whole variable domain EPEVTQTPSHQVTQMGQEVILRCVPISNHLYFYWYRQILGQKVEFLVSFYNNEISEKSEIFDDQFSVERPDGSNFTLKIRSTKLEDSAMYFCASSEPVGGDTQYFGPGTRLTVL.